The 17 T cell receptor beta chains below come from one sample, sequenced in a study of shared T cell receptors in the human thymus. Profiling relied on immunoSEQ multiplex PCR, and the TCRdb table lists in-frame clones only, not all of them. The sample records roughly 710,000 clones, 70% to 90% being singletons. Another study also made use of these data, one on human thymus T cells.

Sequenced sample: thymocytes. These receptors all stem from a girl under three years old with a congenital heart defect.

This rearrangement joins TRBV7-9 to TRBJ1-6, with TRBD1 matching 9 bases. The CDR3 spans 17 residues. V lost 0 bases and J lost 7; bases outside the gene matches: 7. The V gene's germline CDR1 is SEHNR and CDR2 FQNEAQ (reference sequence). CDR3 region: CASSLAHWDRENSPLHF. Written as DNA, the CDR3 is TGTGCCAGCAGCTTAGCTCATTGGGACAGGGAAAATTCACCCCTCCACTTT. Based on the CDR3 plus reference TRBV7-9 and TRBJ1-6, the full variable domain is DTGVSQNPRHKITKRGQNVTFRCDPISEHNRLYWYRQTLGQGPEFLTYFQNEAQLEKSRLLSDRFSAERPKGSFSTLEIQRTEQGDSAMYLCASSLAHWDRENSPLHFGNGTRLTVT.

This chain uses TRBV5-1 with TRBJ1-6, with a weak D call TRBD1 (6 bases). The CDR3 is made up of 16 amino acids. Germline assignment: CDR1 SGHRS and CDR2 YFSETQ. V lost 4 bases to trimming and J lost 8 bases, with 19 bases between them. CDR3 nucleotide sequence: TGCGCCAGCAGCCCTACCAGGACAGCGGATGATTCACCCCTCCACTTT. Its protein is CASSPTRTADDSPLHF.

The CDR3 is CASSPRWTGGEECQPQHF. The DNA of the CDR3 is TGCGCCAGCAGCCCTCGATGGACAGGGGGCGAAGAATGTCAGCCCCAGCATTTT. The gene calls are TRBV5-1 and TRBJ1-5; 11 bases align to TRBD1. Losses at the gene ends were 4 bases for V and 6 bases for J; bases not matched to a gene: 15. The CDR3 is made up of 18 amino acids. Per germline, CDR1 SGHRS and CDR2 YFSETQ.

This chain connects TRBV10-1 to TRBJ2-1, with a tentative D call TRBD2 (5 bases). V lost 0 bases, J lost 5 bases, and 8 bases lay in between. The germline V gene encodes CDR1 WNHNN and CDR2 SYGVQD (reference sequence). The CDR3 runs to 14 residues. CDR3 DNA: TGCGCCAGCAGTGAGTCGTCGGGAAACAATGAGCAGTTCTTC. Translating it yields CASSESSGNNEQFF.

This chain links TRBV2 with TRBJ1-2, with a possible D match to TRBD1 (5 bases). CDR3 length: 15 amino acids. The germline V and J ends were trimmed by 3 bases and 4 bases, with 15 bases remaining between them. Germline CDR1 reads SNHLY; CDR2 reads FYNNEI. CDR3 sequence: CASSDKEWGPYGYTF. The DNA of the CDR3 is TGTGCCAGCAGTGATAAAGAGTGGGGCCCCTATGGCTACACCTTC.

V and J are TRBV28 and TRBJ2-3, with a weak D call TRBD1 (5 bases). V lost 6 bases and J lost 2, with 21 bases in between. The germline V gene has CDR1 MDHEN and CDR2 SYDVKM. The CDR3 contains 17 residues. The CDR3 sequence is CASSLELGPPNTDTQYF. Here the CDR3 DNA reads TGTGCCAGCAGCCTAGAGCTGGGGCCACCTAACACAGATACGCAGTATTTT.

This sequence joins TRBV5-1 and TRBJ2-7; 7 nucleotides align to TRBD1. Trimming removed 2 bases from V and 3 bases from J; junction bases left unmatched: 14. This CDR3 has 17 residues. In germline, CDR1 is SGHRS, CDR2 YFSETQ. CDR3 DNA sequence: TGCGCCAGCAGCTTCTCCTACGGACAGGCGCCCGTCTACGAGCAGTACTTC. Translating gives CASSFSYGQAPVYEQYF.

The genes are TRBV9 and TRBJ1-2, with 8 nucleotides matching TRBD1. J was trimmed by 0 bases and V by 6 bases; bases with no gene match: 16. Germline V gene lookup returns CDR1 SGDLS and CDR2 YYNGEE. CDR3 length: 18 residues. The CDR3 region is CASTRGRIISGSNYGYTF. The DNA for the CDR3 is TGTGCCAGCACCAGGGGGCGAATCATTTCGGGGTCTAACTATGGCTACACCTTC.

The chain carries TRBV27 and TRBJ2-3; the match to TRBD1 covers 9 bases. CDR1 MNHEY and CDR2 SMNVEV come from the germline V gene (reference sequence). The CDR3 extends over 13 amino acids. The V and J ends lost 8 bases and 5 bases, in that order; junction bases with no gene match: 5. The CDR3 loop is CASQGQGLDTQYF. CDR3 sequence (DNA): TGTGCCAGCCAGGGACAGGGTTTAGATACGCAGTATTTT.

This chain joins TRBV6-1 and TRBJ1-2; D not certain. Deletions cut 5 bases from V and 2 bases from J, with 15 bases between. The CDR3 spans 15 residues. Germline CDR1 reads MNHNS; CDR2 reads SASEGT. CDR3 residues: CASSTTLRLNYGYTF. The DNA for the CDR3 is TGTGCCAGCAGTACCACCCTAAGATTGAACTATGGCTACACCTTC.

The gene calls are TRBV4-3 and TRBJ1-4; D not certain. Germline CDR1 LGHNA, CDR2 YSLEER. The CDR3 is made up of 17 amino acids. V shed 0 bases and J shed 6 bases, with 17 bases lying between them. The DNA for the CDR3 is TGCGCCAGCAGCCAAGATCGAGGAGGGTTAACGGATGAAAAACTGTTTTTT. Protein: CASSQDRGGLTDEKLFF.

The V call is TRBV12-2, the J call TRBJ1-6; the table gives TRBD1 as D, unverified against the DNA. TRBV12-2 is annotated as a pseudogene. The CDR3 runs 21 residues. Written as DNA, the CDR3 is TGTGCAAGTCGCTTACCTACCATCCGGGGCAGGGGAAGCTCCTATAATTCACCCCTCCACTTT. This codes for CASRLPTIRGRGSSYNSPLHF.

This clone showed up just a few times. The CDR3 loop reads CASSLTGTGGRETQYF. As DNA, the CDR3 is TGTGCCAGCTCACTTACCGGGACAGGGGGCAGAGAGACCCAGTACTTC. V is TRBV18 and J is TRBJ2-5; 12 bases align to TRBD1. The CDR3 is 16 residues long. Trimming cost V 4 bases and J 4 bases; bases outside gene matches: 7. CDR1 is KGHSH and CDR2 is LQKENI in the germline V gene.

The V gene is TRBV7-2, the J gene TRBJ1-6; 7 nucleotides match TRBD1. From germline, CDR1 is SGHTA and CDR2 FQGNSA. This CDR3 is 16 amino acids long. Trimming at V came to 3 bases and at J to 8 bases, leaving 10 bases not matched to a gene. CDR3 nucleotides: TGTGCCAGCAGCTTGGGTCTCAGGGGGGCACATTCACCCCTCCACTTT. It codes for CASSLGLRGAHSPLHF.

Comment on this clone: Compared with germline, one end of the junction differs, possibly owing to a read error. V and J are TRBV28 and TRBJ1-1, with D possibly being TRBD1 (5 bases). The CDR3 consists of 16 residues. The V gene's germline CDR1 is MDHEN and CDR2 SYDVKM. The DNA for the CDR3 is TGTGCCAGCAGTGGACTGGAGGGGCTGAGAGTACCTGAAACTTTCTTT. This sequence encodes CASSGLEGLRVPETFF.

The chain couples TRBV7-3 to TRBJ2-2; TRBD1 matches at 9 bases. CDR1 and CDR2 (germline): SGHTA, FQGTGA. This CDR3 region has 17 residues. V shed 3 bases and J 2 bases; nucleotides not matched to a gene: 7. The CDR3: CASSFSGTGINTGELFF. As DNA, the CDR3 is TGTGCCAGCAGCTTTTCCGGGACAGGGATAAACACCGGGGAGCTGTTTTTT.

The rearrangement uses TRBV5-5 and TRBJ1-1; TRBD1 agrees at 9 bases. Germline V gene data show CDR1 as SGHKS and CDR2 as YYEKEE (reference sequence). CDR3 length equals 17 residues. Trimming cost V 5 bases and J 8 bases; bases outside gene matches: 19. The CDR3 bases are TGTGCCAGCAGATCTACCGGGACAGGGAGTATGAGTGGAGAAGCTTTCTTT. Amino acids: CASRSTGTGSMSGEAFF.